The 29 T cell receptor beta chains reported below all come from one sample, sequenced in a study of blood T cell repertoires in COVID-19. Sequencing was performed with immunoSEQ multiplex PCR; in TCRdb, only in-frame clones are kept and a portion is missing. The table records approximately 280,000 clones, roughly nine tenths of them present only once. The sequenced sample was PBMCs or T cells enriched from blood (not recorded which). These receptors came from a woman aged 18-29 years who had recovered from COVID-19.

This clone was seen a few times. V and J are TRBV7-9 and TRBJ2-1; 11 bases map to TRBD2. The V gene's germline CDR1 is SEHNR and CDR2 FQNEAQ (reference sequence). The CDR3 length is 15 residues. J gave up 4 bases and V 3 bases, and 2 bases lay outside the gene matches. CDR3 residues: CASSLASGRYNEQFF. In DNA form, the CDR3 reads TGTGCCAGCAGCTTGGCTAGCGGGAGGTACAATGAGCAGTTCTTC.

The chain links TRBV5-4 to TRBJ2-1; D not certain. Trimming removed 4 bases at V and 1 base at J, with 15 bases between. Per germline, CDR1 SGHNT and CDR2 YYREEE (reference sequence). The CDR3 is 16 amino acids. The CDR3 DNA sequence: TGTGCCAGCAGCCAAAACCTCGCCCAGTCCTACAATGAGCAGTTCTTC. It translates to CASSQNLAQSYNEQFF.

The genes are TRBV3-1 (or the pseudogene TRBV3-2) and TRBJ2-7, with no clear D. V was clipped by 5 bases and J by 4 bases, with 9 bases between them. The CDR3 sequence is 12 residues long. Germline V gene lookup returns CDR1 LGHDT and CDR2 YNNKEL (reference sequence). The CDR3 DNA reads as TGTGCCAGCAGCGACATCAGATACGAGCAGTACTTC. Translation gives CASSDIRYEQYF.

The CDR3 here is CSASNRQGAFEAKNIQYF. CDR3 in DNA: TGCAGTGCTAGTAATCGACAGGGGGCTTTCGAGGCCAAAAACATTCAGTACTTC. The rearrangement links TRBV20-1 to TRBJ2-4; 10 positions agree with TRBD1. Trimming cost V 3 bases and J 1 base; bases outside gene matches: 12. The CDR3 sequence is 18 residues long. Germline-derived CDR1 and CDR2 are DFQATT and SNEGSKA (reference sequence).

The sample holds one count of this clone. The chain uses TRBV29-1 and TRBJ1-1; TRBD1 matches at 8 bases. Germline V CDR1 and CDR2: SQVTM, ANQGSEA. The CDR3 contains 16 residues. Losses at the gene ends were 8 bases for V and 3 bases for J; bases not matched to a gene: 17. CDR3 in DNA: TGCAGCTCTGGGGCGGGGACAGGTCGGGTACACACTGAAGCTTTCTTT. Encoded protein: CSSGAGTGRVHTEAFF.

The chain is built from TRBV18 and TRBJ2-2, with 11 bases fitting TRBD1. CDR1 KGHSH and CDR2 LQKENI come from the germline V gene. The CDR3 contains 16 residues. V shed 0 bases, J shed 6 bases, and the junction held 3 bases outside the gene matches. CDR3: CASSPPGQGGSGELFF. CDR3 nucleotide sequence: TGTGCCAGCTCACCACCGGGACAGGGGGGCTCCGGGGAGCTGTTTTTT. The whole variable domain, filled in from reference TRBV18 and TRBJ2-2, reads NAGVMQNPRHLVRRRGQEARLRCSPMKGHSHVYWYRQLPEEGLKFMVYLQKENIIDESGMPKERFSAEFPKEGPSILRIQQVVRGDSAAYFCASSPPGQGGSGELFFGEGSRLTVL.

V gene TRBV5-6 combines with J gene TRBJ2-5, with 7 nucleotides matching TRBD2. CDR3 size: 18 residues. The germline CDR1 and CDR2 sequences are SGHDT and YYEEEE. J was trimmed by 5 bases and V by 1 base; bases with no gene match: 17. The CDR3 DNA is TGTGCCAGCAGCTTGCTCGGGCCGGGGAGCGGGGATCGGGAGACCCAGTACTTC. As protein: CASSLLGPGSGDRETQYF.

This chain links TRBV6-5 with TRBJ1-2, with D possibly being TRBD1 (6 bases). Trimming removed 10 bases from V and 6 bases from J, with 15 bases in between. Germline lookup yields CDR1 MNHEY and CDR2 SVGAGI. CDR3 length: 12 amino acids. The CDR3 region is CAIHRVLDGYTF. The CDR3 region has the DNA TGTGCCATACACAGGGTCCTTGATGGCTACACCTTC.

The chain couples TRBV28 to TRBJ2-6, with D tentatively TRBD2 (5 bases). The CDR3 totals 15 residues. Per germline, CDR1 MDHEN and CDR2 SYDVKM. Trimming shortened V by 6 bases and J by 3 bases, and 12 bases separated the two germline ends. The CDR3 DNA sequence: TGTGCCAGCAGAAGACCAGGAGGTGGGGCCAACGTCCTGACTTTC. It is translated as CASRRPGGGANVLTF.

The V call is TRBV30, the J call TRBJ1-5; 8 positions match TRBD1. Trimming took 0 bases from V and 0 from J; bases not matched to a gene: 7. CDR1 is GTSNPN and CDR2 is SVGIG in the germline V gene (reference sequence). CDR3 length: 17 residues. The CDR3 reads CAWSVGRTGNSNQPQHF. The CDR3, as DNA: TGTGCCTGGAGTGTAGGGAGGACAGGGAATAGCAATCAGCCCCAGCATTTT. Full variable domain (remainder filled in from reference TRBV30 and TRBJ1-5): SQTIHQWPATLVQPVGSPLSLECTVEGTSNPNLYWYRQAAGRGLQLLFYSVGIGQISSEVPQNLSASRPQDRQFILSSKKLLLSDSGFYLCAWSVGRTGNSNQPQHFGDGTRLSIL.

V is TRBV24-1 and J is TRBJ2-5; D may be TRBD1 (6 bases). Germline V lookup: CDR1 KGHDR, CDR2 SFDVKD. V was shortened by 1 base and J by 4 bases, with 12 bases between the two germline ends. The CDR3 runs to 15 residues. The CDR3 DNA reads TGTGCCACCAGTGATTTCTCCGGCAGGGGAGAGACCCAGTACTTC. It codes for CATSDFSGRGETQYF.

The chain couples TRBV5-1 to TRBJ1-6; D remains unclear. Germline loops: CDR1 SGHRS, CDR2 YFSETQ. CDR3 size: 16 residues. The V end lost 1 base, the J end lost 0 bases, and 8 bases lay between the germline ends. The CDR3 spells CASSLFRNSYNSPLHF. The CDR3 DNA follows: TGCGCCAGCAGCTTGTTCAGGAACTCCTATAATTCACCCCTCCACTTT.

This clone showed up just once. The chain has TRBV27 and TRBJ1-6; no clear D. Trimming stripped 6 bases from V and 7 bases from J, with 10 bases between. Germline V gene data show CDR1 as MNHEY and CDR2 as SMNVEV (reference sequence). The CDR3 consists of 13 residues. The CDR3 loop is CASRTTPNSPLHF. The DNA for the CDR3 is TGTGCCAGCAGAACAACCCCAAATTCACCCCTCCACTTT.

The chain combines TRBV27 with TRBJ1-1; D might be TRBD1 (5 bases). V lost 4 bases, J lost 1 base, and 13 bases lay in between. CDR1 is MNHEY and CDR2 is SMNVEV in the germline V gene (reference sequence). The length of the CDR3 is 15 residues. Here the CDR3 reads CASSYLGQGNTEAFF. The CDR3 DNA reads as TGTGCCAGCAGTTATCTAGGGCAGGGGAACACTGAAGCTTTCTTT.

The CDR3 bases are TGTGCCAGCAGCCGCCGGACAGGGGAATATGAAGAGACCCAGTACTTC. Protein product: CASSRRTGEYEETQYF. V usage is TRBV3-1 (or the pseudogene TRBV3-2) and J usage is TRBJ2-5; TRBD1 agrees at 9 bases. Trimming at V came to 4 bases and at J to 3 bases, leaving 9 bases not matched to a gene. CDR1 and CDR2 (germline): LGHDT, YNNKEL (reference sequence). There are 16 residues in the CDR3.

About this clone itself: At the DNA level, this CDR3 is encoded by other sequences in the same sample as well. The chain is built from TRBV7-9 and TRBJ1-4, with D unresolved. This CDR3 is built from 15 residues. Germline CDR1 and CDR2: SEHNR and FQNEAQ (reference sequence). The V end lost 1 base, the J end lost 0 bases, and 6 bases lay between the germline ends. CDR3 nucleotide sequence: TGTGCCAGCAGCTTAGGTCTTGCAACTAATGAAAAACTGTTTTTT. It is translated as CASSLGLATNEKLFF.

The rearrangement links TRBV10-3 to TRBJ1-5; no reliable D call. Trimming pared 0 bases from V and 5 bases from J, leaving 5 bases between. CDR1 is ENHRY, CDR2 SYGVKD, per germline. The CDR3 runs to 13 residues. CDR3 sequence reads: CAISESEDQPQHF. For the CDR3, the DNA is TGTGCCATCAGTGAGTCGGAGGATCAGCCCCAGCATTTT.

CDR3 DNA sequence: TGTGCCAGCAGCACGGGACACGGACCTGGAAACACCATATATTTT. Encoded protein: CASSTGHGPGNTIYF. The J gene is TRBJ1-3, the V gene TRBV7-6, with TRBD1 as a possible D gene (6 bases). V was clipped by 5 bases and J by 2 bases, with 13 bases between them. This CDR3 is built from 15 residues. The germline gives CDR1 SGHVS, CDR2 FNYEAQ.

CDR3 loop: CASSPTGFEQYF. The CDR3 nucleotides are TGTGCCAGCAGTCCCACAGGGTTCGAGCAGTACTTC. The V gene is TRBV12-3 or TRBV12-4, the J gene TRBJ2-7; D possibly corresponds to TRBD1 (6 bases). This CDR3 has 12 residues. The V and J ends lost 5 bases and 6 bases respectively, with 11 bases between them.

This clone was seen a handful of times. J is TRBJ1-5 and V is TRBV28, with 9 bases aligning to TRBD1. The CDR3 loop spans 19 amino acids. With 2 bases clipped from V and 4 bases from J, the junction kept 15 bases outside the gene matches. Germline V gene lookup returns CDR1 MDHEN and CDR2 SYDVKM. The CDR3 coding sequence is TGTGCCAGCAGTTTAGTAATCCCGGGACAGGGATTGGGTAATCAGCCCCAGCATTTT. This sequence encodes CASSLVIPGQGLGNQPQHF.

This chain uses TRBV7-2 with TRBJ1-5, with 9 bases matching TRBD1. Germline lookup yields CDR1 SGHTA and CDR2 FQGNSA. The CDR3 has 15 amino acids. The V gene end was trimmed by 5 bases and the J gene end by 5 bases; junction bases not matched to a gene: 7. The CDR3 DNA reads TGTGCCAGCAGCCTCTGGACAGGGGCCCATCAGCCCCAGCATTTT. It yields the protein CASSLWTGAHQPQHF.

This chain connects TRBV27 to TRBJ2-1, with 9 bases fitting TRBD1. Unmatched junction bases numbered 8, after V lost 8 bases and J lost 6 bases. This CDR3 has 14 amino acids. Germline assignment: CDR1 MNHEY and CDR2 SMNVEV (reference sequence). The CDR3 nucleotides read TGTGCCAGCCAAGGACAGGGGCCTCTCAATGAGCAGTTCTTC. It yields the protein CASQGQGPLNEQFF.

V and J are TRBV25-1 and TRBJ2-1, with D unclear. The CDR3 runs 11 residues. Per the germline V gene, CDR1 is MGHDK and CDR2 is SYGVNS. V was pared by 2 bases and J by 10 bases, with 6 bases between. This chain's CDR3 is CASSETSEQFF. CDR3 sequence (DNA): TGTGCCAGCAGTGAAACTTCGGAGCAGTTCTTC.

The chain links TRBV10-1 to TRBJ2-7, with 9 nucleotides matching TRBD1. V shed 4 bases and J 12 bases; nucleotides not matched to a gene: 22. Germline V gene data show CDR1 as WNHNN and CDR2 as SYGVQD (reference sequence). This CDR3 contains 17 residues. The CDR3 DNA sequence: TGCGCCAGCAGTGGACTGGGCTCCGGCGACAGGGGGTTAGGACTGTACTTC. It encodes CASSGLGSGDRGLGLYF.

The CDR3: CASSPPPGTTNTGELFF. The CDR3 nucleotides read TGTGCCAGCAGCCCCCCCCCGGGGACAACGAACACCGGGGAGCTGTTTTTT. The V and J genes are TRBV5-4 and TRBJ2-2, with D perhaps TRBD1 (6 bases). The CDR3 has 17 residues. Per germline, CDR1 SGHNT and CDR2 YYREEE (reference sequence). Trimming removed 4 bases at V and 0 bases at J, with 16 bases between.

This clone was picked up a small number of times. The chain is built from TRBV10-3 and TRBJ2-3; TRBD1 agrees at 7 bases. CDR1 is ENHRY and CDR2 is SYGVKD in the germline V gene. There are 18 residues in the CDR3. V dropped 2 bases and J dropped 2; count of bases not matched to a gene: 13. This CDR3 is CAISEASRGGLYTDTQYF. For the CDR3, the DNA is TGTGCCATCAGTGAGGCAAGCCGAGGGGGCCTATACACAGATACGCAGTATTTT.

This clone was counted a single time. This sequence joins TRBV7-9 and TRBJ2-7; TRBD1 matches at 7 bases. V lost 5 bases and J lost 4; bases outside the gene matches: 8. This CDR3 has 14 amino acids. CDR1 is SEHNR, CDR2 FQNEAQ, per germline (reference sequence). CDR3 sequence reads: CASSEGAVRYEQYF. CDR3 DNA sequence: TGTGCCAGCAGCGAGGGGGCAGTTCGATACGAGCAGTACTTC.

This rearrangement joins TRBV29-1 to TRBJ1-3, with D possibly matching TRBD1 (6 bases). Trimming removed 4 bases from V and 4 bases from J, with 11 bases in between. The CDR3 is 13 amino acids. Looked up from germline, CDR1 is SQVTM and CDR2 is ANQGSEA. The CDR3: CSVAAQGGNTIYF. The CDR3 region has the DNA TGCAGCGTTGCGGCGCAGGGGGGAAACACCATATATTTT.

This clone was detected only a few times. This chain links TRBV24-1 with TRBJ2-5, with 8 nucleotides matching TRBD1. Germline V gene sequence: CDR1 KGHDR, CDR2 SFDVKD. The V and J ends lost 3 bases and 5 bases, in that order; junction bases with no gene match: 7. The CDR3 is 15 amino acids. The CDR3 region is CATSDRTGITETQYF. CDR3 coding DNA: TGTGCCACCAGTGATCGGACAGGGATCACGGAGACCCAGTACTTC.